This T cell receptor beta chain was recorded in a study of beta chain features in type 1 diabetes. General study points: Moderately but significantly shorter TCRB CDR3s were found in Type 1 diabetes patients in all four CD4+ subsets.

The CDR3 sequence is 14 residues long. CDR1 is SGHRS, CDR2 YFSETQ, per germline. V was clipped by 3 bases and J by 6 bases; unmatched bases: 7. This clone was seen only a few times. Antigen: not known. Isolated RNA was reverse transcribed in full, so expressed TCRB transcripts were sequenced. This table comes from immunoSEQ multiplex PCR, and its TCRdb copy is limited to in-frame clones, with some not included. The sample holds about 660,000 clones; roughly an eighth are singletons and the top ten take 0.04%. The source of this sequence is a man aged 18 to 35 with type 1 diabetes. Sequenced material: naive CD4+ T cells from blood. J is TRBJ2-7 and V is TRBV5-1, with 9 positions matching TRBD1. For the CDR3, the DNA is TGCGCCAGCAGCTCCGGGACAGGGTCCCGCGAGCAGTACTTC. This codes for CASSSGTGSREQYF.